Given below is one T cell receptor (beta chain) in context. Its cognate antigen has yet to be identified. Per-base qualities were not stored, and no clone one base away is much larger. Receptor amplification or capture employed the immunoSEQ multiplex PCR assay. For most patients, genomic DNA was isolated using the Qiagen DNeasy Blood and Tissue Kit and was shipped frozen to Adaptive Biotechnologies for TCR sequencing. For most patients, genomic DNA was subjected to high-throughput TCR-beta CDR3 sequencing by Adaptive Biotechnologies. Per the authors' processing: Adaptive's ImmunoSEQ software supplied the TCR sequencing data for around 19 patients, while MiXCR and VDJtools were used to process a few other patients. To correct CD4 versus CD8 sorting errors, sequences present in both subsets at a frequency ratio below 5:1 were removed. CDR3 nucleotide sequences shared between donor and recipient were removed because the origin of such sequences could not be assigned. To count as alloreactive, a clone needed at least 2-fold expansion over unstimulated cells and a minimum CFSE-low frequency of 0.002% (template counts) or 0.001% (read counts). Clones detected in sequenced pre-transplant spleen, lymph node, or MLR CFSE-low populations of the donor or recipient were defined as mappable. Cumulative frequency of alloreactive clones was calculated as a percentage of all sequences weighted by copy number. As stored in TCRdb, this immuneACCESS dataset retains in-frame rearrangements with V and J assigned. A fraction of the clones does not appear; measured against another copy, unresolved V genes explain less than half of the discrepancy, and the remainder lacks a known reason. The DNA gave D and trimming, while V, J and clone size come from that table. This sample lists 80,000 to 100,000 clones; approximately 90% were detected once. The ten top clones hold over 0.06% of the sample.

CDR1 and CDR2 (LGHNT, FRNRAP) derive from the germline V gene. From cysteine to phenylalanine, the CDR3 is 18 amino acids long. CDR3 DNA is the only sequence kept; it has 54 bases, read in frame from the first base. Between the V and J ends, shortened by 0 bases and 14 bases respectively, the junction contains 26 bases. The sample's time point label, in plain terms: cells obtained before transplantation from donor or recipient. CD3+CD4+ and CD3+CD8+ populations were FACS-sorted from unstimulated pre-transplant donor and recipient cells taken from spleen or lymph nodes. The data are from a study of graft-versus-host responses after intestinal transplantation (dated by TCRdb to the early 2020s). Concerning the study at large: Multivisceral, liver-intestinal, or isolated intestinal transplants were received by the recipients. To identify alloreactive clones, pre-transplant mixed lymphocyte reaction products were sequenced and compared with unstimulated pre-transplant donor and recipient T cells. A peak of at least 4% donor T cells among recipient peripheral blood mononuclear cells was the definition used for donor T cell macrochimerism. After intestinal transplantation, graft-versus-host and host-versus-graft alloreactive T cell clones in the graft, circulation and bone marrow were tracked using bulk TCR-beta CDR3 sequencing. The cohort enrolled under 25 intestinal transplant recipients including one retransplant, and a few patients lacking pretransplant specimens were excluded. Rather than being sequenced by the commercial service, samples from three later patients were sequenced in-house on an Illumina MiSeq and processed with MiXCR. All recipients received anti-thymocyte globulin induction followed by maintenance tacrolimus and steroids for roughly 3 years. The investigation overall reported the following: High GvH to HvG T cell clonal ratios were observed in the allografts of patients with donor T cell macrochimerism. The conclusions were limited by the relatively low number and heterogeneity of the intestinal transplant patients. Early after transplant, peak levels of circulating GvH clones were associated with declines in HvG clones. GvH clones were detected in recipient bone marrow, and some of these GvH clones were observed earlier in ileal mucosa or blood, consistent with an intestinal mucosal origin.

The sequencing used unstimulated CD8+ T cells sorted from spleen or lymph node cells, collected before transplant. The receptor was derived from a human donor who was the organ donor for an intestinal transplant. Recombination joined TRBV12-5 with TRBJ1-6, and the D gene may be TRBD1, 6 bases matching. The CDR3 loop reads CASGLVIRGSQGPGSLHF. The base sequence is TGTGCTAGTGGTTTGGTAATCAGGGGCTCACAAGGTCCTGGCTCCCTCCACTTT. With the portions outside the CDR3 filled from the reference TRBV12-5 and TRBJ1-6 genes, the complete variable region becomes DARVTQTPRHKVTEMGQEVTMRCQPILGHNTVFWYRQTMMQGLELLAYFRNRAPLDDSGMPKDRFSAEMPDATLATLKIQPSEPRDSAVYFCASGLVIRGSQGPGSLHFGNGTRLTVT.